This T cell receptor (beta chain) was sequenced for a study of blood T cells in healthy people across ages. About the study: Template-switching capture recovered about one barcoded beta molecule per two T cells. Study outcomes and limitations: The study lacked donor CMV status, which possibly confounded expanded clonotype changes. Age brought a roughly linear fall in TCR beta diversity measured per million T cells.

This CDR3 is built from 13 residues. V gave up 0 bases and J gave up 7 bases, with 9 bases separating them. Germline assignment: CDR1 MNHEY and CDR2 SVGAGI. Concerning this clonotype: What it recognizes is unknown.

The authors ran a second PCR of roughly 6 to 12 cycles using a sample-barcoded 5' primer and a J-beta primer mix. A template-switch adaptor containing 12 random nucleotides labeled each cDNA molecule. Using its own MiXCR run on the 5' RACE reads, TCRdb lists one record per CDR3 protein. The sample yields about 2 million distinct CDR3 sequences, less than 50% seen once. The V and J genes are TRBV6-5 and TRBJ2-5; D ambiguous. This TCR was recovered from a woman in her thirties or forties in good health. Material for sequencing was blood. CDR3 coding DNA: TGTGCCAGCAGTTACTCGAACCTAGGGACCCAGTACTTC. It yields the protein CASSYSNLGTQYF.